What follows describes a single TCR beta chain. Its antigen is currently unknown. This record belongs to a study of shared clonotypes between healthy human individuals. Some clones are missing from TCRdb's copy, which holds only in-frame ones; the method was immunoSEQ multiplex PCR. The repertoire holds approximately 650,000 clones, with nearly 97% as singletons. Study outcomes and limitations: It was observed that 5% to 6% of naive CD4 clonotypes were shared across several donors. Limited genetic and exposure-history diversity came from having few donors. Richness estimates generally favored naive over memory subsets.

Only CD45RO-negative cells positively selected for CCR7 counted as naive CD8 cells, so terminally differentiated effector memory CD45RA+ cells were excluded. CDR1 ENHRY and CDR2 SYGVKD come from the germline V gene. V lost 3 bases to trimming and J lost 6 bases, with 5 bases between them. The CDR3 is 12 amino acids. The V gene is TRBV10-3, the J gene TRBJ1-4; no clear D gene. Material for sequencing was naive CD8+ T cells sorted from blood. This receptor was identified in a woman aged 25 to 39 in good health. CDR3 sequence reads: CAISEADEKLFF. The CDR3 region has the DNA TGTGCCATCAGTGAAGCGGATGAAAAACTGTTTTTT.